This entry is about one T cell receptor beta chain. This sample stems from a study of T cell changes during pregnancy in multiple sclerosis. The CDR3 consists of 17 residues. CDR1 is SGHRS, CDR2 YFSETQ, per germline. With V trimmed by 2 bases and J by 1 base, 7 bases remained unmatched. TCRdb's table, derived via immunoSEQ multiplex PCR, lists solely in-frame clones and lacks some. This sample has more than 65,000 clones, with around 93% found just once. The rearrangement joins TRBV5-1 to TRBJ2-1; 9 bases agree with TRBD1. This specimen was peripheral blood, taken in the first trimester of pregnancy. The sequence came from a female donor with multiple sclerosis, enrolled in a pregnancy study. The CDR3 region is CASSFAKGQGSYNEQFF. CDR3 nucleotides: TGCGCCAGCAGCTTCGCGAAGGGACAGGGTTCCTACAATGAGCAGTTCTTC.